Below are 19 T cell receptor beta chains sequenced from a single sample in a study of CD4 T cells in relation to SARS-CoV-2 and coronaviruses. CD4+ T cells from unexposed donors were obtained before the COVID-19 pandemic (2011-2018). The cells were cultured for about 10 days before CD4+ T cells were isolated. For these receptors, no antigen is known. The protocol was immunoSEQ multiplex PCR, while the TCRdb copy is restricted to in-frame clones and leaves out a portion. The sample has roughly 20,000 clones, roughly 80% seen once. The sample taken for sequencing was CD4+ T cells from PBMCs, cultured in vitro. Every receptor here comes from a human donor in good health.

The table lists this clone with a few counts. This sequence joins TRBV28 and TRBJ2-7; weak D call: TRBD1 (5 bases). This CDR3 is built from 17 residues. Germline values: CDR1 MDHEN, CDR2 SYDVKM. V lost 3 bases and J 4 bases, leaving 22 bases between the germline ends. The CDR3 DNA sequence: TGTGCCAGCAGTTTCCCCCCCTCCAGGACAAGGTTTTACGAGCAGTACTTC. This sequence encodes CASSFPPSRTRFYEQYF. Full variable domain (missing parts from reference TRBV28 and TRBJ2-7): DVKVTQSSRYLVKRTGEKVFLECVQDMDHENMFWYRQDPGLGLRLIYFSYDVKMKEKGDIPEGYSVSREKKERFSLILESASTNQTSMYLCASSFPPSRTRFYEQYFGPGTRLTVT.

This clone was seen only a few times. DNA for the CDR3: TGTGCCAGCAGACCCATTGGGCGAGAGGGGGCGGTCGGGGAGCTGTTTTTT. This codes for CASRPIGREGAVGELFF. The chain uses TRBV27 and TRBJ2-2, with 7 bases lining up with TRBD1. Unmatched junction bases numbered 17, after V lost 6 bases and J lost 7 bases. This CDR3 has 17 amino acids. Germline lookup yields CDR1 MNHEY and CDR2 SMNVEV (reference sequence).

This clone was seen more than once but under ten times. In DNA, the CDR3 is TGTGCCAGCTCGCCCGGACCAACCCACGGCACCGGGGAGCTGTTTTTT. Encoded protein: CASSPGPTHGTGELFF. V usage is TRBV18 and J usage is TRBJ2-2; D is unclear. Trimming took off 6 bases at V and 4 bases at J, with 18 bases between the two ends. The CDR3 loop spans 16 amino acids. Germline-derived CDR1 and CDR2 are KGHSH and LQKENI.

This sequence joins TRBV20-1 and TRBJ1-1, with D possibly being TRBD1 (6 bases). With 3 bases removed from V and 7 bases from J, the gap between germline ends came to 9 bases. The CDR3 contains 11 residues. The V gene's germline CDR1 is DFQATT and CDR2 SNEGSKA (reference sequence). CDR3 bases: TGCAGTGCTAGCCGGGACATTGAAGCTTTCTTT. Translated, it gives CSASRDIEAFF.

The chain combines TRBV27 with TRBJ2-1; D is possibly TRBD2 (6 bases). The CDR3 runs 12 residues. Germline values: CDR1 MNHEY, CDR2 SMNVEV (reference sequence). Between the trimmed V and J ends, which lost 1 base and 10 bases, there was a span of 8 bases. The CDR3 region is CASSLLEGEQFF. In DNA form, the CDR3 reads TGTGCCAGCAGTTTATTGGAGGGAGAGCAGTTCTTC.

V is TRBV29-1 and J is TRBJ2-1; 10 nucleotides match TRBD2. The CDR3 runs 15 residues. With V trimmed by 5 bases and J by 3 bases, 7 bases remained unmatched. Per the germline V gene, CDR1 is SQVTM and CDR2 is ANQGSEA. CDR3: CSVTLGLADYNEQFF. The CDR3 region has the DNA TGCAGCGTTACCCTAGGACTAGCGGACTACAATGAGCAGTTCTTC.

The chain combines TRBV12-5 with TRBJ1-2; D is undetermined. This CDR3 region has 16 residues. The V and J ends lost 0 bases and 4 bases respectively, with 15 bases between them. In germline, CDR1 is LGHNT, CDR2 FRNRAP. In DNA form, the CDR3 reads TGTGCTAGTGGTTTGGTACCGGGCCAGCCGGTCTATGGCTACACCTTC. This sequence encodes CASGLVPGQPVYGYTF.

This clone was detected only a few times. The chain employs TRBV5-8 and TRBJ1-5; no firm D call. The CDR3 sequence is 12 residues long. Germline CDR1 reads SGHTS; CDR2 reads YDEGEE. Trimming left V 4 bases short and J 5 bases short, with 7 bases between. DNA for the CDR3: TGTGCCAGCAGCGCGCAGGATCAGCCCCAGCATTTT. Translating gives CASSAQDQPQHF.

V and J are TRBV5-6 and TRBJ2-7; D is possibly TRBD1 (5 bases). The CDR3 is 14 residues long. V was trimmed by 6 bases and J by 2 bases, leaving 15 bases between them. Germline V gene sequence: CDR1 SGHDT, CDR2 YYEEEE. This CDR3 reads CASNQGDSAYEQYF. Written as DNA, the CDR3 is TGTGCCAGCAACCAGGGTGATTCGGCCTACGAGCAGTACTTC.

V gene TRBV14 combines with J gene TRBJ2-1; 15 bases fit TRBD2. Looked up from germline, CDR1 is SGHDN and CDR2 is FVKESK. Trimming at V came to 4 bases and at J to 0 bases, leaving 10 bases not matched to a gene. The CDR3 is 20 amino acids. The CDR3 protein is CASSLLGGLAGGRSYNEQFF. The CDR3 coding sequence is TGTGCCAGCAGCCTTCTGGGGGGACTAGCGGGAGGCCGCTCCTACAATGAGCAGTTCTTC.

The rearrangement uses TRBV15 and TRBJ2-7; 10 positions agree with TRBD2. With 3 bases clipped from V and 0 bases from J, the junction kept 2 bases outside the gene matches. This CDR3 is 15 amino acids long. CDR1 is LNHNV and CDR2 is YYDKDF in the germline V gene (reference sequence). The CDR3 region has the DNA TGTGCCACCAGCAGCCTAGCGGGGGACTCCTACGAGCAGTACTTC. It encodes CATSSLAGDSYEQYF.

The V and J genes are TRBV28 and TRBJ1-5, with unresolved D. CDR3 length equals 13 residues. Trimming stripped 6 bases from V and 0 bases from J, with 6 bases between. Germline lookup yields CDR1 MDHEN and CDR2 SYDVKM. The CDR3 loop is CASSHDSNQPQHF. Written as DNA, the CDR3 is TGTGCCAGCAGCCACGATAGCAATCAGCCCCAGCATTTT.

This clone was detected a few times. The chain joins TRBV11-1 to TRBJ2-2, with D uncertain. Germline-derived CDR1 and CDR2 are SGHAT and FQDESV (reference sequence). Trimming took off 2 bases at V and 5 bases at J, with 6 bases between the two ends. The CDR3 sequence is 13 residues long. The CDR3 DNA reads as TGTGCCAGCAGCTTATCAGAGACCGGGGAGCTGTTTTTT. It translates to CASSLSETGELFF.

The J gene is TRBJ2-7, the V gene TRBV6-5, with D perhaps matching TRBD1 (6 bases). This CDR3 spans 15 amino acids. Germline CDR1 is MNHEY and CDR2 is SVGAGI. The V end lost 6 bases, the J end lost 0 bases, and 15 bases lay between the germline ends. The CDR3 DNA reads TGTGCCAGCAGCCAACAGGGATCCAACTCCTACGAGCAGTACTTC. Translation gives CASSQQGSNSYEQYF.

The chain links TRBV6-2 or TRBV6-3 to TRBJ1-2; the D gene is possibly TRBD1 (6 bases). V gave up 4 bases and J gave up 0 bases, with 21 bases separating them. The length of the CDR3 is 18 residues. CDR1 is MNHEY and CDR2 is SVGEGT in the germline V gene. The CDR3, as DNA: TGTGCCAGCAGTTCGCTAGACAGGCGGGCCATAACTAACTATGGCTACACCTTC. This translates into CASSSLDRRAITNYGYTF.

The chain recombines TRBV3-1 (or the pseudogene TRBV3-2) with TRBJ2-3, with 7 bases aligning to TRBD1. Trimming at V came to 5 bases and at J to 1 base, leaving 6 bases not matched to a gene. Germline values: CDR1 LGHDT, CDR2 YNNKEL (reference sequence). The CDR3 is 15 amino acids. CDR3 nucleotides: TGTGCCAGCAGCTCCCGACAGGGAGGCACAGATACGCAGTATTTT. Translation: CASSSRQGGTDTQYF.

The chain links TRBV4-2 to TRBJ2-7; a possible D gene is TRBD1 (5 bases). Germline assignment: CDR1 LGHNA and CDR2 YNFKEQ. V lost 0 bases and J lost 3, with 12 bases in between. This CDR3 has 15 amino acids. CDR3: CASSQDRGRYYEQYF. The DNA for the CDR3 is TGTGCCAGCAGCCAAGATAGGGGTAGATACTACGAGCAGTACTTC.

The chain has TRBV3-1 (or the pseudogene TRBV3-2) and TRBJ1-6; D is possibly TRBD1 (6 bases). The CDR3 totals 16 residues. From germline, CDR1 is LGHDT and CDR2 YNNKEL (reference sequence). V was clipped by 5 bases and J by 7 bases, with 18 bases between them. This CDR3 is CASSETGSLGNSPLHF. In DNA, the CDR3 is TGTGCCAGCAGCGAAACAGGGTCGTTGGGGAATTCACCCCTCCACTTT.

The rearrangement uses TRBV3-1 (or the pseudogene TRBV3-2) and TRBJ2-5, with no clear D. CDR1 and CDR2 from the germline V gene are LGHDT and YNNKEL (reference sequence). The CDR3 is 12 amino acids. Trimming stripped 4 bases from V and 6 bases from J, with 9 bases between. The CDR3 is CASSPALQTQYF. In nucleotides, the CDR3 is TGTGCCAGCAGCCCTGCTTTACAGACCCAGTACTTC.